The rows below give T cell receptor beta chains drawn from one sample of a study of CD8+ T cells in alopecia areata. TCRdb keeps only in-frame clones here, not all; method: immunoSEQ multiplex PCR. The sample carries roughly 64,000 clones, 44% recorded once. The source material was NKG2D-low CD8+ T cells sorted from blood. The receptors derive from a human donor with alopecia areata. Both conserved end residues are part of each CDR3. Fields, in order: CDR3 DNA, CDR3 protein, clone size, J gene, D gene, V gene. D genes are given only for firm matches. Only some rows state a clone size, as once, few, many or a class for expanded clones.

cdr3_nt: TGTGCCAGCAGTGAAGCCCAGGGTCCCGGTTCACCCCTCCACTTT
cdr3_aa: CASSEAQGPGSPLHF
clone_size: few
j_call: TRBJ1-6
d_call: -
v_call: TRBV2

cdr3_nt: TGTGCCAGCAGCCCCCCCCGGCGGGAACAAGAGACCCAGTACTTC
cdr3_aa: CASSPPRREQETQYF
clone_size: few
j_call: TRBJ2-5
d_call: -
v_call: TRBV7-9

cdr3_nt: TGTGCCAGCAGTTTATCGGCGGACTGGACCCAGTACTTC
cdr3_aa: CASSLSADWTQYF
clone_size: -
j_call: TRBJ2-5
d_call: -
v_call: TRBV28

cdr3_nt: TGCGCCAGCAGCATTGATCGAGGGACGACAGACGCTTTCTTT
cdr3_aa: CASSIDRGTTDAFF
clone_size: -
j_call: TRBJ1-1
d_call: -
v_call: TRBV4-3

cdr3_nt: TGTGCCAGCAGCTTAGAGGAGCGGGTGTACCAAGAGACCCAGTACTTC
cdr3_aa: CASSLEERVYQETQYF
clone_size: -
j_call: TRBJ2-5
d_call: -
v_call: TRBV7-2

cdr3_nt: TGTGCCAGCAGCACGCCGGGACTAGCGGGGGGGCCGGTGACCCAGTACTTC
cdr3_aa: CASSTPGLAGGPVTQYF
clone_size: -
j_call: TRBJ2-5
d_call: TRBD2
v_call: TRBV7-9

cdr3_nt: TGCAGCGTTGAAGAGGGGTGGGTGAACACTGAAGCTTTCTTT
cdr3_aa: CSVEEGWVNTEAFF
clone_size: -
j_call: TRBJ1-1
d_call: -
v_call: TRBV29-1

cdr3_nt: TGTGCCAGCAGTTTATGGGGTAAGGAGCAGTACTTC
cdr3_aa: CASSLWGKEQYF
clone_size: -
j_call: TRBJ2-7
d_call: -
v_call: TRBV28

cdr3_nt: TGTGCCAGCAGTTTTCTGGGGGGCGAGGCGATTGAGCAGTTCTTC
cdr3_aa: CASSFLGGEAIEQFF
clone_size: -
j_call: TRBJ2-1
d_call: -
v_call: TRBV28

cdr3_nt: TGTGCCAGCAGCATCGGGACAATGAGCGACGAGCAGTACTTC
cdr3_aa: CASSIGTMSDEQYF
clone_size: -
j_call: TRBJ2-7
d_call: -
v_call: TRBV5-6

cdr3_nt: TGCAGCGTTGAGTCGAGCCTCATTCGGGGCGAGCAGTACTTC
cdr3_aa: CSVESSLIRGEQYF
clone_size: few
j_call: TRBJ2-7
d_call: -
v_call: TRBV29-1

cdr3_nt: TGCGCCAGCAGCCAAGCGTATGCTAGCGGAAACAATGAGCAGTTCTTC
cdr3_aa: CASSQAYASGNNEQFF
clone_size: -
j_call: TRBJ2-1
d_call: TRBD2
v_call: TRBV4-3

cdr3_nt: TGCGCCAGCAGCTTTGTTTCGGGCACCTCTAGCACAGATACGCAGTATTTT
cdr3_aa: CASSFVSGTSSTDTQYF
clone_size: few
j_call: TRBJ2-3
d_call: -
v_call: TRBV5-1

cdr3_nt: TGTGCCAGCAGCTCCAGACTGTTTAGCTCCTACGAGCAGTACTTC
cdr3_aa: CASSSRLFSSYEQYF
clone_size: -
j_call: TRBJ2-7
d_call: -
v_call: TRBV7-8

cdr3_nt: TGCGCCAGCAGCTTAAGGGGGCCAGGGGCCTACAATGAGCAGTTCTTC
cdr3_aa: CASSLRGPGAYNEQFF
clone_size: few
j_call: TRBJ2-1
d_call: TRBD1
v_call: TRBV5-1

cdr3_nt: TGTGCCACCAGCATAGGAAATGAGCAGTTCTTC
cdr3_aa: CATSIGNEQFF
clone_size: few
j_call: TRBJ2-1
d_call: -
v_call: TRBV15

cdr3_nt: TGTGCCAGGGGTGTAGCCGGGGAGCTGTTTTTT
cdr3_aa: CARGVAGELFF
clone_size: -
j_call: TRBJ2-2
d_call: -
v_call: TRBV2

cdr3_nt: TGCAGCGTGCGGACAGGTTCTGGTGAGCAGTTCTTC
cdr3_aa: CSVRTGSGEQFF
clone_size: few
j_call: TRBJ2-1
d_call: TRBD1
v_call: TRBV29-1

cdr3_nt: TGTGCCAGCTGCGGGGGGACAGGGGTTTATGAGCAGTTCTTC
cdr3_aa: CASCGGTGVYEQFF
clone_size: -
j_call: TRBJ2-1
d_call: TRBD1
v_call: TRBV2

cdr3_nt: TGCAGCGTTGAACAAAGGGCAACTAATGAAAAACTGTTTTTT
cdr3_aa: CSVEQRATNEKLFF
clone_size: -
j_call: TRBJ1-4
d_call: -
v_call: TRBV29-1

cdr3_nt: TGTGCCAGCAGCTCTCTAGCGGGACCCTACAATGAGCAGTTCTTC
cdr3_aa: CASSSLAGPYNEQFF
clone_size: -
j_call: TRBJ2-1
d_call: TRBD2
v_call: TRBV7-9

cdr3_nt: TGTGCCAGCAGCTTAGGCCAACTAGCCGGCGAGCAGTACTTC
cdr3_aa: CASSLGQLAGEQYF
clone_size: -
j_call: TRBJ2-7
d_call: -
v_call: TRBV13

cdr3_nt: TGTGCCAGCAGTTTTGGGACAGGGAATCAGCCCCAGCATTTT
cdr3_aa: CASSFGTGNQPQHF
clone_size: -
j_call: TRBJ1-5
d_call: TRBD1
v_call: TRBV27

cdr3_nt: TGTGCCAGCAGTTCAGGGTCCTACGAGCAGTACTTC
cdr3_aa: CASSSGSYEQYF
clone_size: -
j_call: TRBJ2-7
d_call: -
v_call: TRBV6-5

cdr3_nt: TGCAGCGTTGAGTTACGGGACTACGAGCAGTACTTC
cdr3_aa: CSVELRDYEQYF
clone_size: few
j_call: TRBJ2-7
d_call: -
v_call: TRBV29-1

cdr3_nt: TGCGCCAGCACCCGGGACACCCTAATTGGGACCCAGTACTTC
cdr3_aa: CASTRDTLIGTQYF
clone_size: -
j_call: TRBJ2-5
d_call: -
v_call: TRBV4-1

cdr3_nt: TGTGCCAGTAGACCAGGGACAGGGGCCGAGCAGTACTTC
cdr3_aa: CASRPGTGAEQYF
clone_size: -
j_call: TRBJ2-7
d_call: TRBD1
v_call: TRBV19

cdr3_nt: TGCAGTACAGATACGCATTATTTT
cdr3_aa: CSTDTHYF
clone_size: once
j_call: TRBJ2-3
d_call: -
v_call: TRBV20-1

cdr3_nt: TGTGCCACCAGCAGTGGGGTTGGCTACGAGCAGTACTTC
cdr3_aa: CATSSGVGYEQYF
clone_size: few
j_call: TRBJ2-7
d_call: -
v_call: TRBV15

cdr3_nt: TGTGCCAGCAGCCCCGCTGGAGTCGGCACTGAAGCTTTCTTT
cdr3_aa: CASSPAGVGTEAFF
clone_size: once
j_call: TRBJ1-1
d_call: -
v_call: TRBV9

cdr3_nt: TGCAGCGTCCTGACAGGGGGAGGGGACGAGCAGTACTTC
cdr3_aa: CSVLTGGGDEQYF
clone_size: few
j_call: TRBJ2-7
d_call: TRBD1
v_call: TRBV29-1

cdr3_nt: TGCAGCGTTAGTGGGGCCGGTTATAGCAATCAGCCCCAGCATTTT
cdr3_aa: CSVSGAGYSNQPQHF
clone_size: -
j_call: TRBJ1-5
d_call: -
v_call: TRBV29-1

cdr3_nt: TGTGCCAGCAGTTTGACAGGGGAGGGTGAAGCTTTCTTT
cdr3_aa: CASSLTGEGEAFF
clone_size: -
j_call: TRBJ1-1
d_call: TRBD1
v_call: TRBV27

cdr3_nt: TGTGCCAGCAATCCTAGCGGGAGTACTAGCACAGATACGCAGTATTTT
cdr3_aa: CASNPSGSTSTDTQYF
clone_size: -
j_call: TRBJ2-3
d_call: TRBD2
v_call: TRBV9

cdr3_nt: TGTGCCAGCAGCCCTCGACTAGCGGAGATCACCGGGGAGCTGTTTTTT
cdr3_aa: CASSPRLAEITGELFF
clone_size: -
j_call: TRBJ2-2
d_call: TRBD2
v_call: TRBV28

cdr3_nt: TGTGCCAGCAGTTTATCGCGGAGGGTCGGCTCCTACGAGCAGTACTTC
cdr3_aa: CASSLSRRVGSYEQYF
clone_size: -
j_call: TRBJ2-7
d_call: -
v_call: TRBV27